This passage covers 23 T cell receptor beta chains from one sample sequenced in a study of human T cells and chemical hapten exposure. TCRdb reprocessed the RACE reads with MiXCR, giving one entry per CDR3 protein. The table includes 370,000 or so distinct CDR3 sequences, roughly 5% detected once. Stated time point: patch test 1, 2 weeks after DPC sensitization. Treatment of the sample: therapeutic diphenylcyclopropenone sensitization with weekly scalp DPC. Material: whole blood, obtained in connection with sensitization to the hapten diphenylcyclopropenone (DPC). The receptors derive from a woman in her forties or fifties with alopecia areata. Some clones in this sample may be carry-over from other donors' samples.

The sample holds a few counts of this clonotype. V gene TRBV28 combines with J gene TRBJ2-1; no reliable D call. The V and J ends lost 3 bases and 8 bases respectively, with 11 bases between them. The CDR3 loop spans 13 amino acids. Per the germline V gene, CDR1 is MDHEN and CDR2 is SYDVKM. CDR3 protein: CASSLTFRDEQFF. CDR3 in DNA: TGTGCCAGCAGTTTGACCTTTCGGGATGAGCAGTTCTTC.

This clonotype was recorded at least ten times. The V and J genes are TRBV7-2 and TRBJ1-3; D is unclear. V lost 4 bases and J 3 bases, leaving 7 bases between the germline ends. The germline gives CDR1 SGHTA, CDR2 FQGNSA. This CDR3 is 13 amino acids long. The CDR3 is CASSSSHGNTIYF. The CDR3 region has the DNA TGTGCCAGCAGCTCCTCTCATGGAAACACCATATATTTT.

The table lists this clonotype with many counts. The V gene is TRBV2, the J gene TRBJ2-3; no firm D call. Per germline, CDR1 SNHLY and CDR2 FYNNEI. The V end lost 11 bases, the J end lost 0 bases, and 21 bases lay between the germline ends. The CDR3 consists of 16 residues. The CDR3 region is CAATGPSLGSTDTQYF. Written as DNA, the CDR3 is TGTGCCGCCACCGGGCCCTCCCTCGGTAGCACAGATACGCAGTATTTT.

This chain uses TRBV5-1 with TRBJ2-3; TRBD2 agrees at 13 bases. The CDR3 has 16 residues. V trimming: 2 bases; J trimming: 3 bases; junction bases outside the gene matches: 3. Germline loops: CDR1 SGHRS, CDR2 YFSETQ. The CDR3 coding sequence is TGCGCCAGCAGCTTATGGGGACTAGCGGGAACAGATACGCAGTATTTT. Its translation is CASSLWGLAGTDTQYF.

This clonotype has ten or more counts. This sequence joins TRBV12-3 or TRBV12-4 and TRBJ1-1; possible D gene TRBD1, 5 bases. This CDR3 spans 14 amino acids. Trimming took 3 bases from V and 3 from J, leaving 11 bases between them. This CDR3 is CASSLRRGDTEAFF. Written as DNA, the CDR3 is TGTGCCAGCAGTTTGCGGAGGGGCGACACTGAAGCTTTCTTT.

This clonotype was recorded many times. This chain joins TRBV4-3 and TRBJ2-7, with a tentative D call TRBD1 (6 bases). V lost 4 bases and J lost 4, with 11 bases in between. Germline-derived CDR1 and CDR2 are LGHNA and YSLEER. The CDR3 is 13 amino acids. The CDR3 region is CASSPDRDYEQYF. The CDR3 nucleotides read TGCGCCAGCAGCCCGGACAGAGATTACGAGCAGTACTTC.

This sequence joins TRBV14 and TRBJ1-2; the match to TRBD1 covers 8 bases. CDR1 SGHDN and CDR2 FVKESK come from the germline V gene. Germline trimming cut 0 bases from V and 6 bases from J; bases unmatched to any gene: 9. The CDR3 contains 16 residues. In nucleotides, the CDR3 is TGTGCCAGCAGCCAAGATCTAAGAGGGACAGGAGATGGCTACACCTTC. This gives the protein CASSQDLRGTGDGYTF.

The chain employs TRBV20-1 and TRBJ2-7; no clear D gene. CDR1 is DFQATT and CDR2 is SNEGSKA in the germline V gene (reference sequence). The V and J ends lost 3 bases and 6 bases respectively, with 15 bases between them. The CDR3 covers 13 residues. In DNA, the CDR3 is TGCAGTGCTAGTGTAACGGCGAAAGGCGAGCAGTACTTC. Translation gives CSASVTAKGEQYF.

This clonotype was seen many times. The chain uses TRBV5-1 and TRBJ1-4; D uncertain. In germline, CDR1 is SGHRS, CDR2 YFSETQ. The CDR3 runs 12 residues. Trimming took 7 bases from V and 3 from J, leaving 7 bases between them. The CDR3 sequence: CASRTANEKLFF. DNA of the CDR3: TGCGCCAGCCGCACAGCTAATGAAAAACTGTTTTTT.

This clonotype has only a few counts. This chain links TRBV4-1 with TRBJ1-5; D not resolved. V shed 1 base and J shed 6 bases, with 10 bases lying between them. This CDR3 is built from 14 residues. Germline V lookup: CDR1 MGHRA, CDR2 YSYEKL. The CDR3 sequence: CASSQAYQIQPQHF. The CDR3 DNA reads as TGCGCCAGCAGCCAAGCGTATCAGATTCAGCCCCAGCATTTT.

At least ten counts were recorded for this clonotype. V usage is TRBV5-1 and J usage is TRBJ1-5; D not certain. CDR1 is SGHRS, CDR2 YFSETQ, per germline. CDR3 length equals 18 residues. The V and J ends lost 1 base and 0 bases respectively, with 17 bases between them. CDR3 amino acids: CASSLYPLGVDSNQPQHF. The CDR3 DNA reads TGCGCCAGCAGCTTGTACCCCCTCGGGGTTGATAGCAATCAGCCCCAGCATTTT.

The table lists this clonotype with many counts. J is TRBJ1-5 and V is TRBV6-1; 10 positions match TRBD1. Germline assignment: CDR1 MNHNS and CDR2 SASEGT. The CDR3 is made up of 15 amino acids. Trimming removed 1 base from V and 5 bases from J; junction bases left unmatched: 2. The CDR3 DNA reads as TGTGCCAGCAGTGAAGAGGGGACAGGGGATCAGCCCCAGCATTTT. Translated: CASSEEGTGDQPQHF.

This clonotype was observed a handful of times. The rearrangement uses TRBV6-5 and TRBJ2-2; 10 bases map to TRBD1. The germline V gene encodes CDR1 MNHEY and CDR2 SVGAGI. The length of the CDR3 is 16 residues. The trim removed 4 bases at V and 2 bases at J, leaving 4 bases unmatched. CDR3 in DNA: TGTGCCAGCAGTTGGGGACAGGGGTTAAACACCGGGGAGCTGTTTTTT. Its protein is CASSWGQGLNTGELFF.

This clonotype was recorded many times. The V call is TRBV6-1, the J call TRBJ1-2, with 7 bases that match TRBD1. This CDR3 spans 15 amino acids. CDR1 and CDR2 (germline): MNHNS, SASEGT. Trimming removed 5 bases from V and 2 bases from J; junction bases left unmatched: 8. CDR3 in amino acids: CASSLQTGSNYGYTF. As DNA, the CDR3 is TGTGCCAGCAGTCTTCAGACAGGGAGCAACTATGGCTACACCTTC.

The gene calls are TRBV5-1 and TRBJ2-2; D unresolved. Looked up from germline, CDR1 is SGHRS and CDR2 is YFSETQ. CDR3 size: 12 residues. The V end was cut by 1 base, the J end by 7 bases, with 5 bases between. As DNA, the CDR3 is TGCGCCAGCAGCTTGATGGACGGGGAGCTGTTTTTT. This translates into CASSLMDGELFF.

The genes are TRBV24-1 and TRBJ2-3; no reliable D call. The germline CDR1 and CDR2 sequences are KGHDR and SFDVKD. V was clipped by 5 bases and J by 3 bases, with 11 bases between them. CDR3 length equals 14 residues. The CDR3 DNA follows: TGTGCCACCAGTGTGGCGGACCAGACAGATACGCAGTATTTT. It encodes CATSVADQTDTQYF.

The CDR3 DNA sequence: TGTGCCATCAAGGGGGACGACGAGCAGTACTTC. Protein: CAIKGDDEQYF. The rearrangement uses TRBV10-3 and TRBJ2-7; tentatively, D is TRBD1 (6 bases). V gave up 7 bases and J gave up 5 bases, with 9 bases separating them. CDR3 length equals 11 residues. The germline CDR1 and CDR2 sequences are ENHRY and SYGVKD.

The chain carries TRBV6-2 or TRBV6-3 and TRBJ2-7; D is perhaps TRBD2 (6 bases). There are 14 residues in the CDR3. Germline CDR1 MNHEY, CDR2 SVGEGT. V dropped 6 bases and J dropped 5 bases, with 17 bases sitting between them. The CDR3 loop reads CASSRGVGRNEQYF. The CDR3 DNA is TGTGCCAGCAGCCGGGGAGTGGGGAGGAACGAGCAGTACTTC.

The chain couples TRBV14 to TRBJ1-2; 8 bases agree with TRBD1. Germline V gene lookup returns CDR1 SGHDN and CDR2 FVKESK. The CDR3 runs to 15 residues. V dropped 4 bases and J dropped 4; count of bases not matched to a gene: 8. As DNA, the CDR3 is TGTGCCAGCAGCCTATCAGGGGGCGGTAGCTATGGCTACACCTTC. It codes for CASSLSGGGSYGYTF.

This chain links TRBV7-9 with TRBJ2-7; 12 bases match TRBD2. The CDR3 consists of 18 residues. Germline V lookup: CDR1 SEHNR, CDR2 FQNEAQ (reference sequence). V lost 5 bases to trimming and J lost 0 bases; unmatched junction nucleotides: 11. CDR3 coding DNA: TGTGCCAGCAGCCCCGCGGGACTAGCGGGTAGGAGCTCCTACGAGCAGTACTTC. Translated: CASSPAGLAGRSSYEQYF.

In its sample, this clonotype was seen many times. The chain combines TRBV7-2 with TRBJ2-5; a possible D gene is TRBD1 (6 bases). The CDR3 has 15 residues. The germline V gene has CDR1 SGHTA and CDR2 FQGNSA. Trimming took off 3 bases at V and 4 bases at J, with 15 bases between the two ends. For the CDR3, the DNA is TGTGCCAGCAGCTTCCTTAGACAGGCCCTAGAGACCCAGTACTTC. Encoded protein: CASSFLRQALETQYF.

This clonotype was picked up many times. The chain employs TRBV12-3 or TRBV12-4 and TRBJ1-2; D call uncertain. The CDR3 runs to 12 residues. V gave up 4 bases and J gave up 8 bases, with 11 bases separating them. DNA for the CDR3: TGTGCCAGCAGTTCCCACATGCGGGGCTACACCTTC. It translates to CASSSHMRGYTF.

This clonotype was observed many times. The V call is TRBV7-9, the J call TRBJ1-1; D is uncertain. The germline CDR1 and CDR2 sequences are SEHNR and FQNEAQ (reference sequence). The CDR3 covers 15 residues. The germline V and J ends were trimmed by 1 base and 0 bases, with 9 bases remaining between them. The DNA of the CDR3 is TGTGCCAGCAGCTTAGGGGTCGGGCTGAACACTGAAGCTTTCTTT. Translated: CASSLGVGLNTEAFF.